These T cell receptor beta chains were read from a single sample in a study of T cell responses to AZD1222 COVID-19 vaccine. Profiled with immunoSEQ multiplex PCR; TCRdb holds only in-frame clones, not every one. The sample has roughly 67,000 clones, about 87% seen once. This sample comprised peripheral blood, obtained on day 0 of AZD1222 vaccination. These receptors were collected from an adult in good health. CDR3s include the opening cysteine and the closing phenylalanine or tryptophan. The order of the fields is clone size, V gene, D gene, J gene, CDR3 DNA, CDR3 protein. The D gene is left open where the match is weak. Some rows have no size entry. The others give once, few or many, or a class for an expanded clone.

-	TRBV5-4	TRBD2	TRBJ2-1	TGTGCCAGCAGCTTGGCGGGGGGGTTCTCACTCTCCTACAATGAGCAGTTCTTC	CASSLAGGFSLSYNEQFF
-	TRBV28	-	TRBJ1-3	TGTGCCAGCAGTTTACCAGGGATGGGAAACACCATATATTTT	CASSLPGMGNTIYF
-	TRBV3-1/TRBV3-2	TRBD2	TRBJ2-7	TGTGCCAGCAGCCGGGCTAGCGGGCCTTCTGTCTACGAGCAGTACTTC	CASSRASGPSVYEQYF
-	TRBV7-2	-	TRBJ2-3	TGTGCCAGCAGCCCAGTGGAATCCACAGATACGCAGTATTTT	CASSPVESTDTQYF
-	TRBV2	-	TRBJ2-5	TGTGCCAGCAGTGAATGGGTTGTAGGGGCGAAAGAGACCCAGTACTTC	CASSEWVVGAKETQYF
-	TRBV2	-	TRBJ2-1	TGTGCCAGCAGCTTGGCGGGACCCTCCTACAATGAGCAGTTCTTC	CASSLAGPSYNEQFF
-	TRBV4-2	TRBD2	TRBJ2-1	TGTGCCAGCAGCCAAGACGCGGGAGTCTCCTACAATGAGCAGTTCTTC	CASSQDAGVSYNEQFF
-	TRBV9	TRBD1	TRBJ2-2	TGTGCCAGCAGCGTAAGGGACAGGGGGACAAAGGGGGAGCTGTTTTTT	CASSVRDRGTKGELFF
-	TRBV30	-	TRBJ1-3	TGTGCCTGGACCCCCGGAAACACCATATATTTT	CAWTPGNTIYF
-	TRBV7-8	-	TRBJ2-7	TGTGCCAGCAGCTTAGGGGACGGGATAAGGCGCGAGCAGTACTTC	CASSLGDGIRREQYF
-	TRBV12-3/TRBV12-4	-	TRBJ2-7	TGTGCCAGCAGTTTAGATCCGGGCGCCGAGCAGTACTTC	CASSLDPGAEQYF
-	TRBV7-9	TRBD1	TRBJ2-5	TGTGCCAGCAGCTTAAGACAGGGGGCTAGAGAGACCCAGTACTTC	CASSLRQGARETQYF
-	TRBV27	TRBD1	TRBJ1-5	TGTGCCAGCAGTTTAAAGGGGGCGCGGAGCAATCAGCCCCAGCATTTT	CASSLKGARSNQPQHF
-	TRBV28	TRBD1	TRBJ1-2	TGTGCCAGCAGCCCAGCAAGGGGGCGCGGAATCCATGGCTACACCTTC	CASSPARGRGIHGYTF
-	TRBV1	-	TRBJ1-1	TGCACCAGCAGCCTAAGGCGGGGGTACACTGAAGCTTTCTTT	CTSSLRRGYTEAFF
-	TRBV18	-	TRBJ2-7	TGTGCCAGCTCACCAGCGCCGCACTACGAGCAGTACTTC	CASSPAPHYEQYF
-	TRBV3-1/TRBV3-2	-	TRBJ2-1	TGTGCCAGCAGCCAAGTCGTAGCTAGGAATGAGCAGTTCTTC	CASSQVVARNEQFF
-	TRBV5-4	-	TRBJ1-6	TGTGCCAGCAGCTTTACAGGGAGTTCACCCCTCCACTTT	CASSFTGSSPLHF
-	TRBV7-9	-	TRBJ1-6	TGTGCCAGCAGCTCAACCCAGGGAATAAATTCACCCCTCCACTTT	CASSSTQGINSPLHF
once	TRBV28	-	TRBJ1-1	TGTGCCAGCAGACAGATGGGCACTGAAGCTTTCTTT	CASRQMGTEAFF
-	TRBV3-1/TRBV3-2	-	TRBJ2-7	TGTGCCAGCAGCCTCGGACAGAGCTCCTACGAGCAGTACTTC	CASSLGQSSYEQYF
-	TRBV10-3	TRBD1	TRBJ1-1	TGTGCCATCAGGTCGGGACAGACGAACACTGAAGCTTTCTTT	CAIRSGQTNTEAFF
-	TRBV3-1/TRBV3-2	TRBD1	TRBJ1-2	TGTGCCAGCAGCCAAAGACAGGGAAGAGGCTACACCTTC	CASSQRQGRGYTF
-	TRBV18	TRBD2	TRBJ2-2	TGTGCCAGCTCACCCGCGGGGGAGAGCACCGGGGAGCTGTTTTTT	CASSPAGESTGELFF